One sample yielded the 29 T cell receptor beta chains listed below, sequenced in a study of regulatory T cells in long-lasting Graves disease. Described time point: persistent/refractory GD, antithyroid drugs over 5 years with positive TRAb. The TCR library was made from RNA extracted from PBMCs. Sequencing libraries for TCR beta were prepared with iRepertoire HTBI primers and Arm-PCR of CDR3 regions. TCRdb passed the multiplex PCR reads through MiXCR, listing each CDR3 protein once. The data contain 350,000 to 450,000 distinct CDR3 sequences, roughly 20% of them singletons. Source: peripheral blood mononuclear cells (PBMCs), taken when the disease was refractory, from a patient treated with antithyroid drugs. Receptors originate from a woman between 40 and 55 years old with Graves disease.

This clonotype showed up just once. This chain uses TRBV7-9 with TRBJ1-6; 9 bases are a match to TRBD1. The CDR3 covers 18 residues. Germline CDR1 SEHNR, CDR2 FQNEAQ (reference sequence). V lost 1 base to trimming and J lost 0 bases; unmatched junction nucleotides: 4. The CDR3 nucleotides read TGTGCCAGCAGCTTAGACGCGACAGGGGGCTCCTATAATTCACCCCTCCACTTT. Translated: CASSLDATGGSYNSPLHF.

This clonotype has a count of ten or more. The V call is TRBV2, the J call TRBJ1-5; 7 nucleotides align to TRBD1. V was clipped by 9 bases and J by 4 bases; unmatched bases: 9. The CDR3 spans 14 residues. The germline gives CDR1 SNHLY, CDR2 FYNNEI. The CDR3 DNA sequence: TGTGCCAGTGTCTCCCGACAGGGTAATCAGCCCCAGCATTTT. It encodes CASVSRQGNQPQHF.

V usage is TRBV6-5 and J usage is TRBJ2-7; D is tentatively TRBD1 or TRBD2 (6 bases each). The CDR3 has 17 amino acids. V lost 0 bases, J lost 3 bases, and 18 bases lay in between. CDR1 and CDR2 (germline): MNHEY, SVGAGI. The CDR3 bases are TGTGCCAGCAGTTACTCGGGTGGCGGGACATCGTTCTACGAGCAGTACTTC. Protein: CASSYSGGGTSFYEQYF.

This clonotype has a handful of counts. This chain links TRBV6-2 or TRBV6-3 with TRBJ1-1; no reliable D call. The germline V and J ends were trimmed by 0 bases and 1 base, with 12 bases remaining between them. The CDR3 has 16 amino acids. The V gene's germline CDR1 is MNHEY and CDR2 SVGEGT. CDR3 sequence (DNA): TGTGCCAGCAGTTACTCGTGGGTAGGAAAGAACACTGAAGCTTTCTTT. It is translated as CASSYSWVGKNTEAFF.

The chain links TRBV29-1 to TRBJ2-7; tentatively, D is TRBD2 (6 bases). There are 14 residues in the CDR3. Per the germline V gene, CDR1 is SQVTM and CDR2 is ANQGSEA. Between the trimmed V and J ends, which lost 1 base and 0 bases, there was a span of 10 bases. Here the CDR3 reads CSVEGLSGSYEQYF. CDR3 in DNA: TGCAGCGTTGAAGGGCTTAGCGGCTCCTACGAGCAGTACTTC.

The chain links TRBV9 to TRBJ1-1; D gene ambiguous. The V end lost 4 bases, the J end lost 0 bases, and 10 bases lay between the germline ends. Germline CDR1 reads SGDLS; CDR2 reads YYNGEE. CDR3 size: 14 residues. DNA of the CDR3: TGTGCCAGCAGCCCCCACGACATGAACACTGAAGCTTTCTTT. It encodes CASSPHDMNTEAFF.

The chain is built from TRBV28 and TRBJ2-4; D may be TRBD2 (6 bases). CDR3 length: 13 amino acids. The V gene lost 8 bases and the J gene lost 6 bases, with 14 bases spanning the gap. Germline assignment: CDR1 MDHEN and CDR2 SYDVKM. The CDR3 sequence is CASQSPGLNIQYF. DNA for the CDR3: TGTGCCAGCCAGAGTCCGGGACTAAACATTCAGTACTTC.

This clonotype was detected a few times. This chain joins TRBV11-2 and TRBJ2-3; TRBD2 matches at 7 bases. Germline V gene lookup returns CDR1 SGHAT and CDR2 FQNNGV. This CDR3 has 15 amino acids. The ends lost 5 bases at V and 0 bases at J; junction bases unmatched: 5. The CDR3 bases are TGTGCCAGCAGCCTGTCACTAGCGAGCACAGATACGCAGTATTTT. Translation gives CASSLSLASTDTQYF.

This clonotype was counted many times. The chain employs TRBV28 and TRBJ1-5; D might be TRBD1 (6 bases). The germline gives CDR1 MDHEN, CDR2 SYDVKM. Trimming removed 5 bases from V and 6 bases from J, with 14 bases in between. The CDR3 is made up of 14 amino acids. CDR3 in amino acids: CASSDGGGLQPQHF. In nucleotides, the CDR3 is TGTGCCAGCAGTGATGGGGGGGGGCTTCAGCCCCAGCATTTT.

As to this clonotype: This may be a read error, as it is one base from a much larger clone. The V gene is TRBV6-9, the J gene TRBJ2-4; possible D gene TRBD1, 5 bases. This CDR3 has 14 amino acids. In germline, CDR1 is MNHGY, CDR2 SVAAGI. Here the CDR3 DNA reads TGTGCCAGCTGTTCAGCTGGGGCCAAAAGCATTCAGTACTTC. Amino acids: CASCSAGAKSIQYF.

This clonotype was counted only a few times. V gene TRBV5-1 combines with J gene TRBJ1-1, with 9 nucleotides matching TRBD1. The V and J ends lost 1 base and 7 bases, in that order; junction bases with no gene match: 14. Germline CDR1 SGHRS, CDR2 YFSETQ. This CDR3 contains 17 residues. CDR3 loop: CASSLTPGQGILGEAFF. The DNA for the CDR3 is TGCGCCAGCAGCTTGACCCCGGGACAGGGCATTCTGGGTGAAGCTTTCTTT.

The V and J genes are TRBV19 and TRBJ1-5; D remains unclear. Looked up from germline, CDR1 is LNHDA and CDR2 is SQIVND (reference sequence). The ends were cut back, 10 bases at V and 0 bases at J, with 16 bases in the middle. The CDR3 has 15 residues. This chain's CDR3 is CATVDPHYSNQPQHF. In DNA form, the CDR3 reads TGTGCCACCGTAGACCCCCACTATAGCAATCAGCCCCAGCATTTT. Drawing the rest from reference TRBV19 and TRBJ1-5, the complete variable domain is DGGITQSPKYLFRKEGQNVTLSCEQNLNHDAMYWYRQDPGQGLRLIYYSQIVNDFQKGDIAEGYSVSREKKESFPLTVTSAQKNPTAFYLCATVDPHYSNQPQHFGDGTRLSIL.

As for this clonotype: This may come from a read error, since a much larger clone is one base off. This chain connects TRBV6-1 to TRBJ1-2, with 7 bases aligning to TRBD1. Germline trimming cut 9 bases from V and 6 bases from J; bases unmatched to any gene: 25. CDR1 is MNHNS, CDR2 SASEGT, per germline. The CDR3 runs 18 residues. CDR3 sequence reads: CASTLRIGTASRTDGYTF. The CDR3 DNA reads TGTGCCAGTACCTTGAGAATTGGGACAGCATCCCGAACGGATGGCTACACCTTC.

A few counts support this clonotype. The chain employs TRBV5-1 and TRBJ1-1; D not resolved. V was cut by 0 bases and J by 8 bases, with 11 bases left in between. Germline loops: CDR1 SGHRS, CDR2 YFSETQ. The CDR3 is 13 amino acids. CDR3 in DNA: TGCGCCAGCAGCTTGGGACCAGGATTCGAAGCTTTCTTT. It is translated as CASSLGPGFEAFF.

Many counts were recorded for this clonotype. This chain connects TRBV28 to TRBJ1-1, with D uncertain. CDR3 length: 14 residues. The ends were cut back, 10 bases at V and 0 bases at J, with 15 bases in the middle. The germline V gene encodes CDR1 MDHEN and CDR2 SYDVKM. CDR3 DNA: TGTGCCACACGGCGCAGGCGACTGAACACTGAAGCTTTCTTT. Amino acid sequence: CATRRRRLNTEAFF.

This clonotype has just one count. A much larger clone sits a single nucleotide away, making a read error possible. The chain recombines TRBV15 with TRBJ1-4; D not certain. Germline assignment: CDR1 LNHNV and CDR2 YYDKDF (reference sequence). The CDR3 covers 16 residues. The ends were cut back, 0 bases at V and 5 bases at J, with 13 bases in the middle. In DNA, the CDR3 is TGTGCCACCAGCAGAGAGTGGGCAGGTTCGAATGAAAAACTGTTTTTT. This encodes CATSREWAGSNEKLFF.

A word on this clonotype: A much larger clone differs from this one at a single base, so this may be a read error. V usage is TRBV2 and J usage is TRBJ1-4; 7 bases are a match to TRBD1. The length of the CDR3 is 16 residues. Germline V gene lookup returns CDR1 SNHLY and CDR2 FYNNEI. CDR3 in DNA: TGTGCCAGCAGTGACCTTAGGGGGCGGACTAATGAAAAACTGCTTTTT. Protein sequence: CASSDLRGRTNEKLLF.

Comments on this clonotype: This likely comes from a read error, as the CDR3 has no conserved phenylalanine or tryptophan at its end. This chain uses TRBV12-3 or TRBV12-4 with TRBJ2-7, with D hard to call. Trimming shortened V by 0 bases and J by 4 bases, and 4 bases separated the two germline ends. The CDR3 spans 12 residues. The DNA of the CDR3 is TGTGCCAGCAGTTTAGCCGGGTACGAGCAGTACCTC. This sequence encodes CASSLAGYEQYL.

This clonotype was detected ten times or more. J is TRBJ2-5 and V is TRBV2; D may be TRBD2 (6 bases). Germline-derived CDR1 and CDR2 are SNHLY and FYNNEI. This CDR3 region has 12 residues. Trimming took off 3 bases at V and 7 bases at J, with 9 bases between the two ends. Written as DNA, the CDR3 is TGTGCCAGCAGTGATCCAGCGGGGACCCAGTACTTC. Its protein product is CASSDPAGTQYF. Full variable domain (missing parts from reference TRBV2 and TRBJ2-5): EPEVTQTPSHQVTQMGQEVILRCVPISNHLYFYWYRQILGQKVEFLVSFYNNEISEKSEIFDDQFSVERPDGSNFTLKIRSTKLEDSAMYFCASSDPAGTQYFGPGTRLLVL.

In the case of this clonotype: This may stem from a read error, because a much larger clone lies one nucleotide away. This chain uses TRBV29-1 with TRBJ1-1; 9 nucleotides match TRBD1. The CDR3 contains 13 residues. Germline CDR1 SQVTM, CDR2 ANQGSEA. With V trimmed by 7 bases and J by 10 bases, 13 bases remained unmatched. CDR3 residues: CSAEPTQGAGAFF. CDR3 nucleotide sequence: TGCAGCGCTGAGCCAACACAGGGGGCAGGAGCTTTCTTT. Complete variable domain (other parts from reference TRBV29-1 and TRBJ1-1): SAVISQKPSRDICQRGTSLTIQCQVDSQVTMMFWYRQQPGQSLTLIATANQGSEATYESGFVIDKFPISRPNLTFSTLTVSNMSPEDSSIYLCSAEPTQGAGAFFGQGTRLTVV.

About this clonotype itself: One base away lies a much larger clone, so this may be a sequencing read error. The rearrangement joins TRBV6-4 to TRBJ2-5, with 8 bases that match TRBD1. Trimming took 3 bases from V and 4 from J; bases not matched to a gene: 7. Germline CDR1 and CDR2: MRHNA and SNTAGT. The CDR3 contains 15 residues. The CDR3 DNA reads as TGTGCCAGCAGTGAAGCAGGGGGCGGCAGAGAGACCCAGTACTTC. Translating gives CASSEAGGGRETQYF.

This clonotype was seen a few times. The V gene is TRBV5-1, the J gene TRBJ2-2, with 10 bases matching TRBD1. With V trimmed by 4 bases and J by 5 bases, 8 bases remained unmatched. Per germline, CDR1 SGHRS and CDR2 YFSETQ. CDR3 length: 16 residues. CDR3 in DNA: TGCGCCAGCAGCAGGGCCCGGACAGGGGGAACCGGGGAGCTGTTTTTT. Its translation is CASSRARTGGTGELFF.

V gene TRBV18 combines with J gene TRBJ1-6; D uncertain. The CDR3 covers 14 residues. Germline assignment: CDR1 KGHSH and CDR2 LQKENI. V lost 2 bases and J 5 bases, leaving 7 bases between the germline ends. This chain's CDR3 is CASSPLSDNSPLHF. The DNA of the CDR3 is TGTGCCAGCTCACCATTGTCGGATAATTCACCCCTCCACTTT.

The rearrangement joins TRBV4-2 to TRBJ1-3; 8 bases are a match to TRBD1. CDR3 length: 17 amino acids. V was pared by 4 bases and J by 2 bases, with 10 bases of the junction left unmatched. Germline values: CDR1 LGHNA, CDR2 YNFKEQ. The chain's CDR3 is CASSRGGQGIAGNTIYF. The CDR3 DNA reads TGTGCCAGCAGCCGGGGCGGACAGGGAATAGCTGGAAACACCATATATTTT.

This clonotype was recorded a few times. The chain links TRBV12-3 or TRBV12-4 to TRBJ2-3; 9 nucleotides line up with TRBD2. The length of the CDR3 is 16 residues. The V and J ends lost 2 bases and 3 bases, in that order; junction bases with no gene match: 6. In nucleotides, the CDR3 is TGTGCCAGCAGTTTAAGGCTAGCGGGGCTTACAGATACGCAGTATTTT. It specifies CASSLRLAGLTDTQYF.

J is TRBJ1-1 and V is TRBV19; D gene unclear. CDR3 length equals 14 residues. V was clipped by 3 bases and J by 0 bases, with 8 bases between them. Per germline, CDR1 LNHDA and CDR2 SQIVND (reference sequence). The CDR3 DNA reads TGTGCCAGTAGTATGCACGGTATGAACACTGAAGCTTTCTTT. It is translated as CASSMHGMNTEAFF.

This clonotype has a handful of counts. The rearrangement uses TRBV10-3 and TRBJ1-1, with TRBD1 identical over 8 bases. Germline values: CDR1 ENHRY, CDR2 SYGVKD. The CDR3 is made up of 13 amino acids. V was pared by 7 bases and J by 1 base, with 2 bases of the junction left unmatched. The DNA of the CDR3 is TGTGCCATCACCGGGACAGGGAACACTGAAGCTTTCTTT. Its translation is CAITGTGNTEAFF.

This clonotype was detected many times. This chain links TRBV28 with TRBJ2-1, with no clear D. The V end lost 3 bases, the J end lost 9 bases, and 12 bases lay between the germline ends. The length of the CDR3 is 13 residues. Germline CDR1 and CDR2: MDHEN and SYDVKM. The CDR3 loop reads CASSFHLSSEQFF. DNA for the CDR3: TGTGCCAGCAGTTTTCACCTCTCCAGTGAGCAGTTCTTC.

This clonotype was detected a few times. The gene calls are TRBV11-1 and TRBJ2-7; 9 nucleotides agree with TRBD2. Germline CDR1 SGHAT, CDR2 FQDESV (reference sequence). V gave up 6 bases and J gave up 4 bases; unmatched junction bases: 10. This CDR3 contains 15 residues. The CDR3: CASSLYSGSVYEQYF. The DNA for the CDR3 is TGTGCCAGCAGTTTATATAGCGGGAGTGTGTACGAGCAGTACTTC.